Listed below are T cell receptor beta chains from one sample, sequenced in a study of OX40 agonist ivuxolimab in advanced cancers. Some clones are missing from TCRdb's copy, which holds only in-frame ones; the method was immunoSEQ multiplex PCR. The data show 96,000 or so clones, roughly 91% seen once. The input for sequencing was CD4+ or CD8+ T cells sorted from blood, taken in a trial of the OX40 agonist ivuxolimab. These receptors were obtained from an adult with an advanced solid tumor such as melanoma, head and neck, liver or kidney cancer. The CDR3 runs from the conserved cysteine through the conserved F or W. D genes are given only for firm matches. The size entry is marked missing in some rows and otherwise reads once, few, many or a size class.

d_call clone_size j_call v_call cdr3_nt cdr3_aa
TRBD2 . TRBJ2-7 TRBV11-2 TGTGCCAGCAGCCCACTAGCGGGGTTATCGGGCTACGAGCAGTACTTC CASSPLAGLSGYEQYF
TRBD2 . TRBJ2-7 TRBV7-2 TGTGCCAGCAGCCTCCATGCGGGACTAGGAGTCGGCGAGCAGTACTTC CASSLHAGLGVGEQYF
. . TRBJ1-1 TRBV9 TGTGCCAGCAGCGTGACCGGACGGTGGGACACTGAAGCTTTCTTT CASSVTGRWDTEAFF
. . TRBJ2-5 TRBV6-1 TGTGCCAGCACCCGAAGCCGGGCGACCCAAGAGACCCAGTACTTC CASTRSRATQETQYF
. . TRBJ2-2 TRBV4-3 TGCGCCAGCAGCCCCTATCAGAGGGGCGGCTCGGCCGGGGAGCTGTTTTTT CASSPYQRGGSAGELFF
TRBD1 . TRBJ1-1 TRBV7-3 TGTGCCAGCAGCTTACTTCCGACAGGGGGCGCGAATCTAACTGAAGCTTTCTTT CASSLLPTGGANLTEAFF
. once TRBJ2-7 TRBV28 TGTGCCAGCAGTTTATCCCGCTACTACGAGCAGTACTTC CASSLSRYYEQYF
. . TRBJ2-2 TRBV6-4 TGTGCCAGCAGTGTGAATCCAGGTTCGAACACCGGGGAGCTGTTTTTT CASSVNPGSNTGELFF
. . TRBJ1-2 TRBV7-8 TGTGCCAGCAGCCAGACGGGGGGCTACACCTTC CASSQTGGYTF
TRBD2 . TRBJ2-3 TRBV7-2 TGTGCCAGCAGCTCCGGACTAGCGAGCAGCATGTTTACGCAGTATTTT CASSSGLASSMFTQYF
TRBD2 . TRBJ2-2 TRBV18 TGTGCCAGCTCGTGGACTAGCGGAAACACCGGGGAGCTGTTTTTT CASSWTSGNTGELFF
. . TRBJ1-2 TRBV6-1 TGTGCCAAGCAAACAGGCTATGGCTACACCTTC CAKQTGYGYTF
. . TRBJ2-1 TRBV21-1 TGTGCCAGCAGAAAAAGAGACATCGAAGCCTACAATGAGCAGTTCTTC CASRKRDIEAYNEQFF
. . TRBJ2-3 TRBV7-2 TGTGCCAGCAGCTTAGACGGGACGGTCACAGATACGCAGTATTTT CASSLDGTVTDTQYF
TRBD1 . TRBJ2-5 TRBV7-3 TGTGCCAGCAGCTTAAACCCAGGGGGAGAGACCCAGTACTTC CASSLNPGGETQYF
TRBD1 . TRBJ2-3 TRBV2 TGTGCCAGCAACGATCAGGGACAGTCGACAGATACGCAGTATTTT CASNDQGQSTDTQYF
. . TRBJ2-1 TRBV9 TGTGCCAGCAGCGTGGGAATACGATCAGCGGGTAACAATGAGCAGTTCTTC CASSVGIRSAGNNEQFF
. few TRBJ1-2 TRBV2 TGTGCCAGCAGAGACAGTAACTATGGCTACACCTTC CASRDSNYGYTF
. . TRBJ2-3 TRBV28 TGTGCCAGCAGTAACCCTCGGGACCATCTCACAGATACGCAGTATTTT CASSNPRDHLTDTQYF
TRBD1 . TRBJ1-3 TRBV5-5 TGTGCCAGCAGCATTAACAGGGGCCCAGAAAACACCATATATTTT CASSINRGPENTIYF
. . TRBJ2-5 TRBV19 TGTGCCAGTAGTATCGAGCGAGGAGAGACCCAGTACTTC CASSIERGETQYF
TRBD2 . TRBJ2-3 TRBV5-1 TGCGCCAGCAGCTTGGGTAAGGGGACTAGCGGGGGCACAGATACGCAGTATTTT CASSLGKGTSGGTDTQYF
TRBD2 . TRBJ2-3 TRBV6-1 TGTGCCAGCAGTGAACGGCTAGCGGGGAGCGCGCCGCAGTATTTT CASSERLAGSAPQYF
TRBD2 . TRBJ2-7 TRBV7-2 TGTGCCAGCAGCCCACGACTAGCGGGAGTAGGCGAGCAGTACTTC CASSPRLAGVGEQYF
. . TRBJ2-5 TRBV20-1 TGCAGTGCTGGGTTGGAAGAGACCCAGTACTTC CSAGLEETQYF
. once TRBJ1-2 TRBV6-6 TGTGCCAGCAGTTACTCGAATCCGGGATTCCTGGGTGGCTACACCTTC CASSYSNPGFLGGYTF
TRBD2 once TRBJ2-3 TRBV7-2 TGTGCCAGCAGCTTTATTAGCGGGAGGTTAGCAGATACGCAGTATTTT CASSFISGRLADTQYF
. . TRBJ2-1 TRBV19 TGTGCCAGTAGTCTTCAGGAGGAGGATGAGCAGTTCTTC CASSLQEEDEQFF
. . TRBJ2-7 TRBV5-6 TGTGCCAGCAGCCTGTCCCCCTACGAGCAGTACTTC CASSLSPYEQYF
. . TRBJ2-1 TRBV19 TGTGCCAGTAGTATAGGGCTAGCCCTCAGCGATGAGCAGTTCTTC CASSIGLALSDEQFF
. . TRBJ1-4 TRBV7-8 TGTGCCAGCAGCCCAAACGCACAATCTCCGGGTGAAAAACTGTTTTTT CASSPNAQSPGEKLFF
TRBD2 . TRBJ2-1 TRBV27 TGTGCCAGCAGCCGTTATCCTCCTCGGGCTAATAGCGGGTCCTACAATGAGCAGTTCTTC CASSRYPPRANSGSYNEQFF
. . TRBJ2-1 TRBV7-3 TGTGCCAGCAGCTTAGGGGGGGCCTCCTACAATGAGCAGTTCTTC CASSLGGASYNEQFF
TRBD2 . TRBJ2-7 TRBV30 TGTGCCTCTTCAGCTAGCGGGAGGTCCTACGAGCAGTACTTC CASSASGRSYEQYF
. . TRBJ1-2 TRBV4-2 TGTGCCAGCAGCCAAGAGGCCTCCAAGAACTATGGCTACACCTTC CASSQEASKNYGYTF
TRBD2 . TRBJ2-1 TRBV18 TGTGCCAGCTCAGCTACTAGCGGGAGTGGAAATGAGCAGTTCTTC CASSATSGSGNEQFF
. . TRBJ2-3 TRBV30 TGTGCCTGGAGAGGGGGATTTAGTGGTACGCAGTATTTT CAWRGGFSGTQYF
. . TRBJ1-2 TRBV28 TGTGCCAGCAGTTTAGGCCCAGGTGTAAGCTATGGCTACACCTTC CASSLGPGVSYGYTF
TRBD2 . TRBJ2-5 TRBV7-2 TGTGCCAGCAGCAGACTGGGACTAGCGGGAGACGGGGCGGAGACCCAGTACTTC CASSRLGLAGDGAETQYF
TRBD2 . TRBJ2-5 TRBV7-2 TGTGCCAGCAGCCAAGGACTAGCGGGTGAGACCCAGTACTTC CASSQGLAGETQYF
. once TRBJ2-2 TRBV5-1 TGCGCCAGCAGCTTGAACGCCTACATGCTGTTTTTT CASSLNAYMLFF
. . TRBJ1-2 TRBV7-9 TGTGCCAGCAGCTTGGGTTTGAACCTAGGATATGGCTACACCTTC CASSLGLNLGYGYTF
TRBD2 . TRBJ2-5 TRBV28 TGTGCCAGCAGTTCACTAGCGGGCCCGTGGGCGGCCCAGTACTTC CASSSLAGPWAAQYF
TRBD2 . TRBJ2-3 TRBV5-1 TGCGCCAGCAGCGCAGGAGCGGGGACTAGCACAGATACGCAGTATTTT CASSAGAGTSTDTQYF
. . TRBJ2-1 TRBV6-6 TGTGCCAGCAGCAGAGCAGGAGGGAACAATGAGCAGTTCTTC CASSRAGGNNEQFF
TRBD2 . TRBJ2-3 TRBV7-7 TGTGCTAGCAGCTTGGGACTAGCTCAGGATACGCAGTATTTT CASSLGLAQDTQYF
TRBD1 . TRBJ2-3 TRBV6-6 TGTGCCACCTCATCTTCCAGGGGGCGCACAGATACGCAGTATTTT CATSSSRGRTDTQYF
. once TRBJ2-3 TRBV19 TGTGCCAGTAGTAGTCAGACTAGCACAGATACGCAGTATTTT CASSSQTSTDTQYF
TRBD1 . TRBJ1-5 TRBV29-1 TGCAGGGCTCCCGGGACAGGACCTCTGAAGTTGAATCAGCCCCAGCATTTT CRAPGTGPLKLNQPQHF
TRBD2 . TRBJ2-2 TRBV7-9 TGTGCCAGCAGCTTAGCGCTATGGGGCGGGGGACACACCGGGGAGCTGTTTTTT CASSLALWGGGHTGELFF
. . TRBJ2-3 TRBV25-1 TGTGCCAGCAGTGAAGCCCCAACAGATACGCAGTATTTT CASSEAPTDTQYF
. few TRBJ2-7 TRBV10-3 TGTGCCACCCGTAACCGTTCGGCCTACGAGCAGTACTTC CATRNRSAYEQYF
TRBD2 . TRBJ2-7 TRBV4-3 TGCGCCAGCAGCGAGGGACTAGCTCCCTACGAGCAGTACTTC CASSEGLAPYEQYF
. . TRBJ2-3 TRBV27 TGTGCCAGCAGTTATGGTTGGGGGACAGATACGCAGTATTTT CASSYGWGTDTQYF